This T cell receptor beta chain was sequenced during a study of beta chain features in type 1 diabetes. The study's findings and limits: Type 1 diabetes patients had moderately but significantly shorter TCRB CDR3s in all four CD4+ subsets.

V lost 3 bases and J lost 8, with 22 bases in between. This CDR3 comprises 16 residues. In the case of this clone: Its antigen is unknown.

The isolated RNA, all of it, was reverse transcribed, so expressed TCRB transcripts were what got sequenced. Produced via immunoSEQ multiplex PCR; TCRdb's table is partial and in-frame only. The sample includes roughly 340,000 clones, approximately 15% seen only once; the top ten take around 0.016%. Sequenced material: naive CD4+ T cells from blood. The receptor was derived from a woman younger than 30 with type 1 diabetes. The rearrangement joins TRBV23-1 to TRBJ1-2; D may be TRBD1 (6 bases). TRBV23-1 is treated as an ORF (open reading frame) with a function not yet certain. CDR3 in amino acids: CASSQPDGRGGRGYTF. The DNA of the CDR3 is TGCGCCAGCAGTCAGCCCGACGGCCGAGGGGGACGCGGCTACACCTTC.